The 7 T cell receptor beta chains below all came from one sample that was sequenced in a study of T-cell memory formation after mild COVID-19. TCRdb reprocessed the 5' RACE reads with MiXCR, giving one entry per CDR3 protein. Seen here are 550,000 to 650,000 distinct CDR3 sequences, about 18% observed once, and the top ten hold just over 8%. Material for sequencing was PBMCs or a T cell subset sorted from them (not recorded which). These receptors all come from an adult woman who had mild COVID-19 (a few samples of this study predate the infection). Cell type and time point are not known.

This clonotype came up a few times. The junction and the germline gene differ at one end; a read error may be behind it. The chain's CDR3 is CASRISGGQDF. The CDR3 nucleotides are TGTGCCAGCAGGATAAGCGGAGGGCAGGACTTC. V and J are TRBV12-3 or TRBV12-4 and TRBJ2-1, with D maybe TRBD2 (6 bases). CDR3 length: 11 amino acids.

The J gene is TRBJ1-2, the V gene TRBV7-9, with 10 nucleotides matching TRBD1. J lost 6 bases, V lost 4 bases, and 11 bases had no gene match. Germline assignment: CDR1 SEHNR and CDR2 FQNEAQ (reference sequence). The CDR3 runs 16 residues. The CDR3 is CASSSARTGGRDGYTF. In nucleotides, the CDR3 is TGTGCCAGCAGCTCAGCCCGGACAGGGGGGAGGGATGGCTACACCTTC.

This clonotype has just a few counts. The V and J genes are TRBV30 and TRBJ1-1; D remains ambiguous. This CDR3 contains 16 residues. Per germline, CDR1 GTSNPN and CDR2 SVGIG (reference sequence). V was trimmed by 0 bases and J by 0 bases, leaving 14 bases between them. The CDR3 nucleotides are TGTGCCTGGAGTGTAGGAGTGGGCAGACTGAACACTGAAGCTTTCTTT. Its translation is CAWSVGVGRLNTEAFF. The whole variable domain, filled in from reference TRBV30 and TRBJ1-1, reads SQTIHQWPATLVQPVGSPLSLECTVEGTSNPNLYWYRQAAGRGLQLLFYSVGIGQISSEVPQNLSASRPQDRQFILSSKKLLLSDSGFYLCAWSVGVGRLNTEAFFGQGTRLTVV.

CDR3 coding DNA: TGTGCCAGCAGTGTAGAAAAACTGTTTTTT. Translating it yields CASSVEKLFF. This chain uses TRBV2 with TRBJ1-4, with D hard to call. Trimming took 4 bases from V and 8 from J, leaving 2 bases between them. CDR3 size: 10 residues. Germline lookup yields CDR1 SNHLY and CDR2 FYNNEI.

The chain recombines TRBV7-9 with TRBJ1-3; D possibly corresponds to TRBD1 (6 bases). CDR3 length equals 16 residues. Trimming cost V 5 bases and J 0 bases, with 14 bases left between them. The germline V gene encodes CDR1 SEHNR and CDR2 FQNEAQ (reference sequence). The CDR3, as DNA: TGTGCCAGCAGCACATTTGACAGGTTCTCTGGAAACACCATATATTTT. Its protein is CASSTFDRFSGNTIYF.

The DNA for the CDR3 is TGTGCCTGGAGTGACGGTGCGGGTCAGCCCCAGCATTTT. The encoded protein is CAWSDGAGQPQHF. The gene calls are TRBV30 and TRBJ1-5; D unresolved. The germline V gene encodes CDR1 GTSNPN and CDR2 SVGIG (reference sequence). This CDR3 spans 13 amino acids. The V end was cut by 1 base, the J end by 6 bases, with 10 bases between. The entire variable domain, with the rest obtained from reference TRBV30 and TRBJ1-5, is as follows: SQTIHQWPATLVQPVGSPLSLECTVEGTSNPNLYWYRQAAGRGLQLLFYSVGIGQISSEVPQNLSASRPQDRQFILSSKKLLLSDSGFYLCAWSDGAGQPQHFGDGTRLSIL.

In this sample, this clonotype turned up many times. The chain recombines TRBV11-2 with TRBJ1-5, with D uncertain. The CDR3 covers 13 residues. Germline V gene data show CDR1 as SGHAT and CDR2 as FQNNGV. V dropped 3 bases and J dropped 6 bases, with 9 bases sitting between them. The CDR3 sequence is CASSLGQLQPQHF. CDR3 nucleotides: TGTGCCAGCAGCTTGGGTCAGCTTCAGCCCCAGCATTTT. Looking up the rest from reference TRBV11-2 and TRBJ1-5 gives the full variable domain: EAGVAQSPRYKIIEKRQSVAFWCNPISGHATLYWYQQILGQGPKLLIQFQNNGVVDDSQLPKDRFSAERLKGVDSTLKIQPAKLEDSAVYLCASSLGQLQPQHFGDGTRLSIL.